The rows below give T cell receptor beta chains drawn from one sample of a study of radiation and T cells in renal cell carcinoma. The data were produced by immunoSEQ multiplex PCR, yet TCRdb's version contains in-frame clones alone and is incomplete. The repertoire has 100,000 to 150,000 clones, over 75% of them found once; the top ten carry under 2.5%. Material: blood, obtained from a patient whose treatment included radiotherapy and nephrectomy. The receptors were gathered from a woman between 55 and 75 years old with renal cell carcinoma. Each CDR3 is given without its conserved first and last residue. The order of the fields is V gene, J gene, clone size, CDR3 protein. Where a row states a size, it is once, few, many or the class of an expanded clone; other rows omit it.

>TRBV28|TRBJ1-2|.
ASNVGNYGYT
>TRBV9|TRBJ1-1|.
ASSAPSGNLYTEAF
>TRBV6-1|TRBJ1-4|once
ASSATGTVKATNEKLF
>TRBV5-4|TRBJ2-7|.
ASSYAGTSYEQY
>TRBV30|TRBJ2-3|.
AWSTGAGSTDTQY
>TRBV4-1|TRBJ2-1|.
ASSQDDPGLLYEQF
>TRBV5-1|TRBJ2-7|.
ASSVGQPTYEQY
>TRBV7-9|TRBJ2-7|.
ASSLDPGTGKYEQY
>TRBV7-3|TRBJ2-5|.
ASSFGGPETQY
>TRBV7-9|TRBJ2-2|.
ASSLRSVAKGGTGELF
>TRBV7-9|TRBJ2-6|.
ASSWTGNEKGANVLT
>TRBV27|TRBJ1-2|.
ASSPGTGLRYGYT
>TRBV6-5|TRBJ2-5|.
ASAGTQETQY
>TRBV30|TRBJ2-7|.
AWSIRDRLVGEQY
>TRBV27|TRBJ2-1|.
ASSLSRSSYNEQF
>TRBV29-1|TRBJ2-3|.
SGVTSGTDTQY
>TRBV7-9|TRBJ1-1|.
ASSLAAGYTEAF
>TRBV6-1|TRBJ1-1|.
ASSLYRDREAF
>TRBV19|TRBJ1-5|.
ASSLNRGYSNQPQH
>TRBV5-1|TRBJ2-2|.
ASSTRDRGRPGELF
>TRBV7-6|TRBJ2-7|.
ASSLFEPGLAGKPGEQY
>TRBV19|TRBJ2-7|.
ASSRLAGDLAQY
>TRBV7-3|TRBJ2-7|.
ASSLTRAGAYEQY
>TRBV4-1|TRBJ1-1|.
ASSQDQGTTEAF
>TRBV5-1|TRBJ2-7|.
ASSLQTGGTYEQY
>TRBV14|TRBJ2-7|.
ASSQVPPYEQY
>TRBV2|TRBJ1-3|once
ASSGISGNTIY
>TRBV7-8|TRBJ2-2|.
ASSLSGTANTGELF